The rows below give T cell receptor beta chains drawn from one sample of a study of OX40 agonist ivuxolimab in advanced cancers. Data came from immunoSEQ multiplex PCR; TCRdb stores just in-frame clones and leaves some out. The sample carries 70,000 to 75,000 clones, approximately 90% recorded once. Source: CD4+ or CD8+ T cells sorted from blood, taken in a trial of the OX40 agonist ivuxolimab. These receptors originate from an adult with an advanced solid tumor such as melanoma, head and neck, liver or kidney cancer. CDR3s include the opening cysteine and the closing phenylalanine or tryptophan. Each record gives: V gene, J gene, CDR3 length, D gene, CDR3 protein, CDR3 DNA. A D gene is named only where the DNA matches it firmly.

>TRBV6-1|TRBJ2-7|12|NA
CATLDPAYEQYF
TGTGCCACCCTAGACCCTGCCTACGAGCAGTACTTC
>TRBV27|TRBJ1-1|17|TRBD1
CASTPTGTGVRNTEAFF
TGTGCCAGCACCCCGACCGGTACAGGGGTTCGGAACACTGAAGCTTTCTTT
>TRBV2|TRBJ1-1|12|NA
CASRSVNTEAFF
TGTGCCAGCCGGAGTGTGAACACTGAAGCTTTCTTT
>TRBV5-1|TRBJ1-1|14|NA
CASSLAESNTEAFF
TGCGCCAGCAGCTTGGCGGAGTCAAACACTGAAGCTTTCTTT
>TRBV20-1|TRBJ2-1|10|NA
CSGGYNEQFF
TGCAGTGGGGGCTACAATGAGCAGTTCTTC
>TRBV30|TRBJ2-7|19|TRBD2
CAWSRGLAGGYNSRDEQYF
TGTGCCTGGAGCCGGGGACTAGCGGGAGGTTATAACTCAAGGGACGAGCAGTACTTC
>TRBV10-2|TRBJ1-2|13|NA
CASSLLDSSPRFF
TGCGCCAGCAGTCTATTAGACAGCTCTCCCCGCTTCTTC
>TRBV7-8|TRBJ2-2|16|NA
CASSLNRARWTGELFF
TGTGCCAGCAGCTTGAACAGGGCCCGATGGACCGGGGAGCTGTTTTTT
>TRBV2|TRBJ2-1|15|TRBD1
CASRDRDRVNNEQFF
TGTGCCAGCAGGGACCGGGACAGGGTCAACAATGAGCAGTTCTTC
>TRBV11-2|TRBJ1-3|14|NA
CASSFTDSGNTIYF
TGTGCCAGCAGCTTTACGGACTCTGGAAACACCATATATTTT
>TRBV5-5|TRBJ2-2|16|NA
CASSLVPAEITGELFF
TGTGCCAGCAGCTTGGTTCCAGCGGAAATCACCGGGGAGCTGTTTTTT
>TRBV27|TRBJ2-6|18|TRBD1
CASSFRGDRSFRANVLTF
TGTGCCAGCAGTTTTAGGGGGGACAGGTCATTCAGGGCCAACGTCCTGACTTTC
>TRBV7-2|TRBJ2-7|15|TRBD2
CASSSQSGTTYEQYF
TGTGCCAGCAGCTCGCAGAGCGGGACTACCTACGAGCAGTACTTC
>TRBV30|TRBJ1-2|13|NA
CAWSLQSLGGYTF
TGTGCCTGGAGTTTACAGAGTTTGGGTGGCTACACCTTC
>TRBV2|TRBJ1-1|14|NA
CASSEAGVNTEAFF
TGTGCCAGCAGTGAAGCAGGGGTGAACACTGAAGCTTTCTTT
>TRBV7-9|TRBJ1-1|12|NA
CASSLRGTEAFF
TGTGCCAGCAGCTTAAGGGGCACTGAAGCTTTCTTT